This T cell receptor (beta chain) was identified during a study of T cells in Graves' hyperthyroidism and ophthalmopathy. Study-wide background: Prior to any treatment, at the point of initial diagnosis, peripheral blood was collected.

This CDR3 contains 16 residues. V was clipped by 0 bases and J by 4 bases, with 10 bases between them. The V gene's germline CDR1 is LGHDT and CDR2 YNNKEL (reference sequence). The authors obtained PBMCs from 10 ml of fresh peripheral blood. RNA transcripts gave rise to amplified TCR beta CDR3 regions. First-round RT-PCR of the TCR CDR3 relied on the HTBI primer set. Each CDR3 protein is one row after TCRdb ran MiXCR on the multiplex PCR reads. Seen here are 690,000 or so distinct CDR3 sequences, 15% to 20% observed once, and the top ten hold around 15%. This TCR came from a woman aged 50 to 60 with Graves' hyperthyroidism that later progressed to Graves' ophthalmopathy. Sequenced input: blood. This rearrangement joins TRBV3-1 to TRBJ2-6, with D perhaps matching TRBD2 (5 bases). The CDR3 here is CASSQDRGFGANVLTF. Written as DNA, the CDR3 is TGTGCCAGCAGCCAAGATCGAGGGTTCGGGGCCAACGTCCTGACTTTC.